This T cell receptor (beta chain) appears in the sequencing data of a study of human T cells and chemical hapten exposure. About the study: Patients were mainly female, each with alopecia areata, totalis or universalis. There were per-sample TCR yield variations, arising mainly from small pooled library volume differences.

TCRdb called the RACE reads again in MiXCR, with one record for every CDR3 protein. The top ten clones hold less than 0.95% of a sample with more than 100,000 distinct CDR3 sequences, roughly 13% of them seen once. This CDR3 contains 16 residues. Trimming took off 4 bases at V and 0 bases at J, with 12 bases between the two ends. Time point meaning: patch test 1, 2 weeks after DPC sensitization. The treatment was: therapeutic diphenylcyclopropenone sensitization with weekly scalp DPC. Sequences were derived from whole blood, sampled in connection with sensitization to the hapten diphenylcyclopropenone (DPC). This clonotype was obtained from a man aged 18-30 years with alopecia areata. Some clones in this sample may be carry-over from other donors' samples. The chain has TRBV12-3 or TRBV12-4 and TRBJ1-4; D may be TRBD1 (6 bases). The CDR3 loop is CASSSDRTATNEKLFF. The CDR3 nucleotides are TGTGCCAGCAGTTCAGACAGGACCGCAACTAATGAAAAACTGTTTTTT.